This record concerns one T cell receptor beta chain sequence. In the original processing: Researchers report that nucleated cell counts were estimated from reference gene primer amplification. Generated by immunoSEQ multiplex PCR, the TCRdb table keeps only in-frame clones and is missing some. V and J calls and clone size are as listed in that table; D and trimming were resolved from the DNA. The repertoire consists of 260,000 or so clones, with 80% to 90% occurring once and the leading ten covering 3.6%. The data are from a study of blood T cell repertoires in COVID-19. Study-level background: Acute and convalescent COVID-19 specimens originated in the United States, Italy and Spain.

Ages ranged from about 18 to 89 years, with residence in 24 US areas. The sequence was collected from a woman in her thirties or forties who had been exposed to COVID-19. The sample comprised PBMCs or T cells enriched from blood (not recorded which).

This CDR3 reads CSASRTGSSYGYTF. The DNA for the CDR3 is TGCAGTGCTAGTAGGACAGGGTCCTCCTATGGCTACACCTTC. The chain joins TRBV20-1 to TRBJ1-2; 8 positions agree with TRBD1. Germline V gene lookup returns CDR1 DFQATT and CDR2 SNEGSKA (reference sequence). Unmatched junction bases numbered 7, after V lost 3 bases and J lost 4 bases. This CDR3 is built from 14 residues.